This TCR beta chain was observed in a study of identical twins. Study-wide results and limits: Among out-of-frame alpha sequences shared by twins, low generation probability occurred in excess. Twins' surplus sharing was weaker for beta out-of-frame sequences.

After template switching added a universal primer site, the resulting cDNA carried unique molecular identifiers. One entry per CDR3 protein results from TCRdb running MiXCR on the 5' RACE reads. The table has 690,000 or so distinct CDR3 sequences, roughly 8% seen once. The CDR3 runs to 19 residues. The germline gives CDR1 SGHRS, CDR2 YFSETQ. After removal of 4 bases from V and 0 bases from J, the junction contained 8 bases not matched to a gene. Every sampled donor was Caucasian and healthy. Details on this clonotype: Its cognate antigen is unknown.

This same sample was also part of a study on yellow fever vaccine responses in identical twins.

The V and J genes are TRBV5-1 and TRBJ2-2, with TRBD2 identical over 14 bases. The sequenced sample consisted of PBMCs. The receptor was derived from a young woman in good health. DNA for the CDR3: TGCGCCAGCAGCACCCGACTAGCGGGGGGGAAATCGAACACCGGGGAGCTGTTTTTT. This encodes CASSTRLAGGKSNTGELFF.